Listed below are T cell receptor beta chains from one sample, sequenced in a study of T cell repertoires in cytomegalovirus infection. TCRdb ran MiXCR on the reads and lists one entry per CDR3 protein. The sample yields fewer than 650,000 distinct CDR3 sequences, 40% seen once. No antigens are known for them. The sequenced sample was cultured PBMCs, obtained from culture after CMV antigen stimulation. The receptor source for this set is a human donor in good health (CMV status not recorded). Some clones in this sample may be carry-over from other donors' samples. The CDR3 runs from the conserved cysteine through the conserved F or W. Some rows mark clone size as missing; the rest say once, few, many or name a class of expanded clone.

abundance: -
v_gene: TRBV15
j_gene: TRBJ2-1
CDR3aa: CATGAGGRHEQFF

abundance: -
v_gene: TRBV28
j_gene: TRBJ2-1
CDR3aa: CARYLVARNEQFF

abundance: few
v_gene: TRBV7-2
j_gene: TRBJ1-1
CDR3aa: CASSSAGLNTEAFF

abundance: few
v_gene: TRBV7-2
j_gene: TRBJ2-7
CDR3aa: CASSRPSGRDDEQYF

abundance: -
v_gene: TRBV11-2
j_gene: TRBJ2-7
CDR3aa: CASSWSEEYEQYF

abundance: -
v_gene: TRBV2
j_gene: TRBJ2-6
CDR3aa: CASRAAGSGANVLTF

abundance: -
v_gene: TRBV23-1
j_gene: TRBJ2-5
CDR3aa: CASSQSIPRETQYF

abundance: -
v_gene: TRBV5-4
j_gene: TRBJ2-3
CDR3aa: CASSRQGRTTDTQYF

abundance: few
v_gene: TRBV7-6
j_gene: TRBJ2-1
CDR3aa: CASTKGGLGVEQFF

abundance: few
v_gene: TRBV20-1
j_gene: TRBJ1-2
CDR3aa: CSAVDYLRTDGNYGYTF

abundance: few
v_gene: TRBV4-2
j_gene: TRBJ2-6
CDR3aa: CASSGNGQGYNSGANVLTF

abundance: few
v_gene: TRBV5-4
j_gene: TRBJ2-3
CDR3aa: CASSPRQGSDTQYF

abundance: -
v_gene: TRBV7-2
j_gene: TRBJ2-4
CDR3aa: CASSLYRDSLAAKNIQYF

abundance: -
v_gene: TRBV20-1
j_gene: TRBJ1-2
CDR3aa: CSARDPGRGGSKGGYTF

abundance: many
v_gene: TRBV7-3
j_gene: TRBJ2-1
CDR3aa: CASSLWGQVNEQFF

abundance: few
v_gene: TRBV7-2
j_gene: TRBJ2-2
CDR3aa: CASRNRWDTGELFF

abundance: -
v_gene: TRBV7-3
j_gene: TRBJ1-2
CDR3aa: CASSLGWGANYGYTF

abundance: -
v_gene: TRBV7-9
j_gene: TRBJ2-1
CDR3aa: CASSLAGIVNEQFF

abundance: -
v_gene: TRBV27
j_gene: TRBJ2-3
CDR3aa: CATLPQGHGTDTQYF

abundance: few
v_gene: TRBV11-2
j_gene: TRBJ2-1
CDR3aa: CASRRPGGGYNEQFF

abundance: -
v_gene: TRBV3-1
j_gene: TRBJ2-7
CDR3aa: CASSPWTGGLNEQYF

abundance: -
v_gene: TRBV4-1
j_gene: TRBJ2-3
CDR3aa: CASSPVSLAGVRDTQYF

abundance: -
v_gene: TRBV7-2
j_gene: TRBJ2-2
CDR3aa: CASSKGLAGAANTGELFF

abundance: -
v_gene: TRBV10-3
j_gene: TRBJ1-5
CDR3aa: CAISESGAGRQPQHF

abundance: few
v_gene: TRBV28
j_gene: TRBJ2-7
CDR3aa: CASSYGVREQYF

abundance: -
v_gene: TRBV7-6
j_gene: TRBJ2-1
CDR3aa: CASSGTGGTHRNEQFF

abundance: few
v_gene: TRBV7-2
j_gene: TRBJ2-1
CDR3aa: CASSFRGAPYNEQFF

abundance: few
v_gene: TRBV28
j_gene: TRBJ1-5
CDR3aa: CASSSSFGVNQPQHF